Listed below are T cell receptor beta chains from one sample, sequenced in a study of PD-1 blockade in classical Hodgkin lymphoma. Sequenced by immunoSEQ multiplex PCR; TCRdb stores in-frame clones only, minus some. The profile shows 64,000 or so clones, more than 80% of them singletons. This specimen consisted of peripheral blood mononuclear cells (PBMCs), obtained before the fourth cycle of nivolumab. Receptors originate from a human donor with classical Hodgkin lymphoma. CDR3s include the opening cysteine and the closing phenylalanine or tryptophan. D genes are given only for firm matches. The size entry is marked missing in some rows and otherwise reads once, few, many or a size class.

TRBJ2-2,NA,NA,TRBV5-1,CASKGGPNTGELFF,TGCGCCTCCAAAGGCGGACCCAACACCGGGGAGCTGTTTTTT
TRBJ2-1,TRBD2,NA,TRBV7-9,CASSPGGGVSNEQFF,TGTGCCAGTAGCCCAGGCGGGGGGGTTTCGAATGAGCAGTTCTTC
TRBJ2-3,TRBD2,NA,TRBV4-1,CASSRLAGGPRDTDTQYF,TGCGCCAGCAGCCGACTAGCGGGGGGGCCGAGGGACACAGATACGCAGTATTTT
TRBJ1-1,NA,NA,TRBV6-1,CASRVTPTEAFF,TGTGCCAGCAGGGTCACCCCTACTGAAGCTTTCTTT
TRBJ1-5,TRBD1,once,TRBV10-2,CASSEPQGLLQPQHF,TGCGCCAGCAGTGAGCCACAGGGGTTGTTACAGCCCCAGCATTTT
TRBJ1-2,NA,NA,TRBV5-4,CASTTNNNYGYTF,TGTGCCAGCACGACTAATAATAACTATGGCTACACCTTC
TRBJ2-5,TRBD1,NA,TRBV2,CASNPGQGETQYF,TGTGCCAGCAACCCAGGACAGGGGGAGACCCAGTACTTC
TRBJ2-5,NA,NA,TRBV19,CASSRTGPEAQYF,TGTGCCAGTAGTAGAACAGGTCCAGAGGCCCAGTACTTC
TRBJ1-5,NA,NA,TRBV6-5,CASSSQGSNQPQHF,TGTGCCAGCAGTTCGCAGGGCAGCAATCAGCCCCAGCATTTT
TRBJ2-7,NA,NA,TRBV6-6,CASTGAYEQYF,TGTGCCAGCACCGGGGCCTACGAGCAGTACTTC
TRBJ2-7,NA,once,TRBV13,CASSLNYEQYF,TGTGCCAGCAGCTTAAACTACGAGCAGTACTTC
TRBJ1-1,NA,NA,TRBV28,CASSLSQGLTEAFF,TGTGCCAGCAGTTTATCGCAGGGCTTGACTGAAGCTTTCTTT
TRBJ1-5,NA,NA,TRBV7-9,CASSLAGGNQPQHF,TGTGCCAGCAGCTTAGCCGGGGGCAATCAGCCCCAGCATTTT
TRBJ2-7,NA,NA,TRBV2,CASSEARWSPSYEQYF,TGTGCCAGCAGTGAAGCGCGGTGGTCCCCTTCCTACGAGCAGTACTTC
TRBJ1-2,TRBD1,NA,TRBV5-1,CANKTTGANNYGYTF,TGCGCCAACAAGACGACAGGGGCGAATAACTATGGCTACACCTTC
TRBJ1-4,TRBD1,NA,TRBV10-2,CASRREGAGEKLFF,TGCGCCAGCAGGAGAGAGGGGGCCGGGGAAAAACTGTTTTTT
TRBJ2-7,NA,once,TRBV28,CASLGTQFRASYEQYF,TGTGCCAGCCTGGGGACACAGTTTCGGGCATCCTACGAGCAGTACTTC
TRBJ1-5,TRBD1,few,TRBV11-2,CASSLGDRGHQPQHF,TGTGCCAGCAGCTTAGGGGACAGGGGGCATCAGCCCCAGCATTTT
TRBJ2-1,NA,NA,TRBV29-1,CSAVVRPDVSYNEQFF,TGCAGCGCCGTTGTCCGGCCCGACGTTTCTTACAATGAGCAGTTCTTC
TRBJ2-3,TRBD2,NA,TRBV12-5,CASGPRAGAYTDTQYF,TGTGCTAGTGGTCCGCGAGCGGGGGCCTACACAGATACGCAGTATTTT
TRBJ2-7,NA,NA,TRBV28,CASSLFSSYEQYF,TGTGCCAGCAGTTTATTTAGCTCCTACGAGCAGTACTTC
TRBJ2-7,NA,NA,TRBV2,CAWVVSYEQYF,TGTGCCTGGGTAGTCTCCTACGAGCAGTACTTC